Below, 28 T cell receptor beta chains from the same sample are listed, as sequenced in a study of cytomegalovirus exposure and HLA in healthy donors. Both 60 Vbeta primers and 13 Jbeta primers went into the PCR. Produced via immunoSEQ multiplex PCR; TCRdb's table is partial and in-frame only. Among some 90,000 clones listed, around 84% were seen once. Material for sequencing was PBMCs. The source is a woman aged 40 to 50 in good health and CMV-seronegative.

Of note for this clone: This CDR3 is also generated by other DNA sequences in the sample. This rearrangement joins TRBV28 to TRBJ1-1, with unresolved D. The germline gives CDR1 MDHEN, CDR2 SYDVKM. The CDR3 loop spans 11 amino acids. Between the trimmed V and J ends, which lost 6 bases and 4 bases, there was a span of 6 bases. CDR3 loop: CASREGTEAFF. In DNA, the CDR3 is TGTGCCAGCAGGGAGGGCACTGAAGCTTTCTTT.

This clone was recorded only once. V is TRBV19 and J is TRBJ2-1; D is unresolved. Germline CDR1 LNHDA, CDR2 SQIVND (reference sequence). The CDR3 has 14 amino acids. Trimming shortened V by 0 bases and J by 2 bases, and 5 bases separated the two germline ends. CDR3 bases: TGTGCCAGTAGTATAGATAAGCCCTACAATGAGCAGTTCTTC. Translation: CASSIDKPYNEQFF.

CDR3 sequence: CASSIGAGPNEQFF. In DNA, the CDR3 is TGTGCCAGTAGTATCGGTGCGGGCCCCAATGAGCAGTTCTTC. The chain is built from TRBV19 and TRBJ2-1; the D gene is possibly TRBD2 (5 bases). This CDR3 is 14 amino acids long. Germline-derived CDR1 and CDR2 are LNHDA and SQIVND (reference sequence). V was cut by 3 bases and J by 6 bases, with 12 bases left in between.

The V gene is TRBV29-1, the J gene TRBJ2-7; 8 positions match TRBD2. Per the germline V gene, CDR1 is SQVTM and CDR2 is ANQGSEA. J lost 6 bases, V lost 3 bases, and 7 bases had no gene match. The CDR3 has 13 amino acids. CDR3 nucleotide sequence: TGCAGCGTTGACGGGAGGGGATCGCGCGAGCAGTACTTC. Translating it yields CSVDGRGSREQYF.

This clone appeared once. The chain carries TRBV11-3 and TRBJ2-5, with 12 bases fitting TRBD2. In germline, CDR1 is SGHNT, CDR2 YENEEA. The V segment lost 3 bases and the J segment 5 bases; nucleotides outside the gene matches: 4. This CDR3 region has 15 residues. DNA for the CDR3: TGTGCCAGCAGCTTCGGGACTAGCGGGCGGGAGACCCAGTACTTC. Translating gives CASSFGTSGRETQYF. The whole variable domain, filled in from reference TRBV11-3 and TRBJ2-5, reads EAGVVQSPRYKIIEKKQPVAFWCNPISGHNTLYWYLQNLGQGPELLIRYENEEAVDDSQLPKDRFSAERLKGVDSTLKIQPAELGDSAVYLCASSFGTSGRETQYFGPGTRLLVL.

The rearrangement joins TRBV5-1 to TRBJ2-7; no clear D. With 0 bases removed from V and 3 bases from J, the gap between germline ends came to 13 bases. This CDR3 region has 15 residues. From germline, CDR1 is SGHRS and CDR2 YFSETQ. The CDR3 nucleotides are TGCGCCAGCAGCTTGGTGAGTACCTCCGACTACGAGCAGTACTTC. Residues: CASSLVSTSDYEQYF.

The chain is built from TRBV27 and TRBJ1-1, with D possibly TRBD1 on 6 matching bases. The length of the CDR3 is 13 residues. Between the trimmed V and J ends, which lost 3 bases and 4 bases, there was a span of 9 bases. Germline CDR1 and CDR2: MNHEY and SMNVEV (reference sequence). CDR3 amino acids: CASSFAGATEAFF. The CDR3 nucleotides read TGTGCCAGCAGTTTCGCAGGGGCCACTGAAGCTTTCTTT.

The chain joins TRBV28 to TRBJ2-1, with 10 positions matching TRBD2. The germline CDR1 and CDR2 sequences are MDHEN and SYDVKM. The CDR3 contains 17 residues. J lost 3 bases, V lost 5 bases, and 10 bases had no gene match. CDR3 residues: CASSQRLAGLLYNEQFF. The CDR3 DNA follows: TGTGCCAGCAGTCAGCGACTAGCGGGCCTACTCTACAATGAGCAGTTCTTC.

About this clone itself: The DNA is left out, because the CDR3 cannot be placed on it with certainty; the CDR3 is given as TCRdb lists it. V gene TRBV10-2 combines with J gene TRBJ2-7; TRBD2 is taken as the D call from the table, unchecked against the DNA. Germline lookup yields CDR1 WSHSY and CDR2 SAAADI. The CDR3 length equals 16 residues, ends included. The chain's CDR3 is CASTRGLAVETYEQYF.

The CDR3 sequence: CASSLADAPPYGYTF. DNA of the CDR3: TGTGCCAGCAGCCTAGCTGATGCACCCCCCTATGGCTACACCTTC. The chain joins TRBV5-5 to TRBJ1-2; D ambiguous. Between the trimmed V and J ends, which lost 4 bases and 4 bases, there was a span of 17 bases. Germline CDR1 is SGHKS and CDR2 is YYEKEE (reference sequence). This CDR3 contains 15 residues. The full variable domain, in which reference TRBV5-5 and TRBJ1-2 provide the parts outside the CDR3, is DAGVTQSPTHLIKTRGQQVTLRCSPISGHKSVSWYQQVLGQGPQFIFQYYEKEERGRGNFPDRFSARQFPNYSSELNVNALLLGDSALYLCASSLADAPPYGYTFGSGTRLTVV.

V usage is TRBV10-3 and J usage is TRBJ1-1; the D gene is possibly TRBD1 (6 bases). Germline lookup yields CDR1 ENHRY and CDR2 SYGVKD. The CDR3 consists of 14 residues. With 2 bases removed from V and 11 bases from J, the gap between germline ends came to 18 bases. The CDR3 DNA sequence: TGTGCCATCAGTGAGACAGGGAAAGTCGAGACGGCTTTCTTT. Translation gives CAISETGKVETAFF.

The chain links TRBV6-5 to TRBJ1-3; 11 bases line up with TRBD1. The germline V gene encodes CDR1 MNHEY and CDR2 SVGAGI. The CDR3 covers 16 residues. Trimming took 4 bases from V and 0 from J; bases not matched to a gene: 2. CDR3 sequence (DNA): TGTGCCAGCAGTTGGGGACAGGGGGTCTCTGGAAACACCATATATTTT. This sequence encodes CASSWGQGVSGNTIYF.

V and J are TRBV29-1 and TRBJ2-1; D may be TRBD2 (5 bases). The CDR3 is made up of 12 amino acids. The germline V gene encodes CDR1 SQVTM and CDR2 ANQGSEA. V lost 3 bases to trimming and J lost 3 bases, with 6 bases between them. In DNA form, the CDR3 reads TGCAGCGTTGATGGAGGCTACAATGAGCAGTTCTTC. This sequence encodes CSVDGGYNEQFF.

J is TRBJ1-5 and V is TRBV15, with TRBD1 matching over 8 bases. Germline loops: CDR1 LNHNV, CDR2 YYDKDF (reference sequence). The CDR3 has 14 residues. V shed 3 bases and J 5 bases; nucleotides not matched to a gene: 3. As DNA, the CDR3 is TGTGCCACCAGCAGTACCAGGGGGCATCAGCCCCAGCATTTT. It is translated as CATSSTRGHQPQHF.

This chain joins TRBV7-9 and TRBJ1-1; D is uncertain. CDR1 and CDR2 (germline): SEHNR, FQNEAQ (reference sequence). The V end lost 3 bases, the J end lost 1 base, and 15 bases lay between the germline ends. CDR3 size: 16 residues. The DNA of the CDR3 is TGTGCCAGCAGCTTCAATCCCGGGGTCTCGAACACTGAAGCTTTCTTT. The encoded protein is CASSFNPGVSNTEAFF.

This clone was seen a few times. The gene calls are TRBV2 and TRBJ2-2; possible D gene TRBD2, 7 bases. Germline-derived CDR1 and CDR2 are SNHLY and FYNNEI. The CDR3 loop spans 15 amino acids. Trimming took off 4 bases at V and 6 bases at J, with 15 bases between the two ends. The CDR3 loop is CASSGGRGGAGELFF. In nucleotides, the CDR3 is TGTGCCAGCAGTGGGGGACGAGGGGGGGCCGGGGAGCTGTTTTTT.

Note on this clone: One junction end does not reproduce the germline sequence, and a read error may be involved. Other DNA sequences in this sample translate to the same CDR3. This chain joins TRBV14 and TRBJ2-1; 9 nucleotides align to TRBD2. The CDR3 runs to 15 residues. Per the germline V gene, CDR1 is SGHDN and CDR2 is FVKESK. This chain's CDR3 is CASSPWREGYNEQFF. CDR3 coding DNA: TGTGCCAGCAGCCCTTGGCGGGAGGGGTACAATGAACAGTTCTTC.

The chain couples TRBV11-2 to TRBJ2-2, with D maybe TRBD2 (6 bases). This CDR3 contains 17 residues. Germline V gives CDR1 SGHAT, CDR2 FQNNGV. The V end lost 0 bases, the J end lost 9 bases, and 20 bases lay between the germline ends. The CDR3 nucleotides are TGTGCCAGCAGCTTAGATACCGGGAGCTATTACTCCCGGGAGCTGTTTTTT. Protein sequence: CASSLDTGSYYSRELFF.

The CDR3 DNA follows: TGTGCCAGCAGGAAAGGAGACGGAACAACTGAAGCTTTCTTT. Encoded protein: CASRKGDGTTEAFF. This chain uses TRBV2 with TRBJ1-1, with D unresolved. V lost 6 bases, J lost 5 bases, and 16 bases lay in between. Germline CDR1 SNHLY, CDR2 FYNNEI. This CDR3 spans 14 amino acids.

This clone was counted a single time. The chain joins TRBV11-2 to TRBJ1-4; D is ambiguous. The V and J ends lost 5 bases and 6 bases respectively, with 16 bases between them. CDR3 length: 15 residues. Germline lookup yields CDR1 SGHAT and CDR2 FQNNGV. The CDR3 DNA is TGTGCCAGCAGCCCGAGACTGCTAGCGGATGAAAAACTGTTTTTT. It translates to CASSPRLLADEKLFF.

This chain joins TRBV27 and TRBJ2-3, with 9 bases lining up with TRBD2. CDR3 length: 15 amino acids. V lost 7 bases and J lost 1; bases outside the gene matches: 6. Germline V gene lookup returns CDR1 MNHEY and CDR2 SMNVEV (reference sequence). CDR3 sequence reads: CASTSGGRGTDTQYF. The CDR3 nucleotides read TGTGCCAGCACCTCCGGCGGGAGGGGCACAGATACGCAGTATTTT.

This sequence joins TRBV30 and TRBJ1-2, with 7 positions matching TRBD1. The germline V gene encodes CDR1 GTSNPN and CDR2 SVGIG (reference sequence). Trimming took 0 bases from V and 6 from J; bases not matched to a gene: 19. There are 18 residues in the CDR3. Written as DNA, the CDR3 is TGTGCCTGGAGTGTGTTTGGAGGGGCAGGGGGATTCACTAATGGCTACACCTTC. This sequence encodes CAWSVFGGAGGFTNGYTF.

This chain uses TRBV7-9 with TRBJ1-3; D is uncertain. CDR3 length equals 15 residues. Looked up from germline, CDR1 is SEHNR and CDR2 is FQNEAQ (reference sequence). V was clipped by 4 bases and J by 0 bases, with 10 bases between them. The CDR3 loop reads CASSSGGDSGNTIYF. DNA for the CDR3: TGTGCCAGCAGCTCCGGTGGTGACTCTGGAAACACCATATATTTT.

This sequence joins TRBV5-1 and TRBJ1-2; D is perhaps TRBD1 (5 bases). The CDR3 is 13 amino acids. Germline CDR1 and CDR2: SGHRS and YFSETQ. V was clipped by 3 bases and J by 2 bases, with 8 bases between them. This chain's CDR3 is CASSSTANYGYTF. CDR3 nucleotides: TGCGCCAGCAGCTCGACAGCAAACTATGGCTACACCTTC.

To note about this clone: Germline and junction disagree at one end, which may indicate a read error. This chain links TRBV7-9 with TRBJ2-7, with 9 bases that match TRBD1. The length of the CDR3 is 15 residues. CDR1 and CDR2 from the germline V gene are SEHNR and FQNEAQ (reference sequence). DNA of the CDR3: TGTGCCAGCACCTTACAGGGGGCGATTTCCTACGAGCAGTACTTC. Translating it yields CASTLQGAISYEQYF.

The chain employs TRBV27 and TRBJ1-1, with no clear D. The CDR3 covers 13 residues. With 5 bases removed from V and 5 bases from J, the gap between germline ends came to 12 bases. The germline V gene encodes CDR1 MNHEY and CDR2 SMNVEV (reference sequence). DNA for the CDR3: TGTGCCAGCAGTATAGGGAGGCATACTGAAGCTTTCTTT. Translated, it gives CASSIGRHTEAFF.

This chain links TRBV27 with TRBJ2-5; D unresolved. CDR1 is MNHEY, CDR2 SMNVEV, per germline (reference sequence). Trimming cost V 5 bases and J 1 base, with 14 bases left between them. The CDR3 loop spans 15 amino acids. The CDR3 protein is CASSPSRSLQETQYF. DNA of the CDR3: TGTGCCAGCAGTCCTTCGCGGAGCCTCCAAGAGACCCAGTACTTC.

The chain uses TRBV30 and TRBJ1-2, with 7 positions matching TRBD1. The CDR3 runs 15 residues. Germline values: CDR1 GTSNPN, CDR2 SVGIG (reference sequence). The trim removed 0 bases at V and 8 bases at J, leaving 12 bases unmatched. CDR3 in amino acids: CAWSVSGGQLSGYTF. In nucleotides, the CDR3 is TGTGCCTGGAGTGTAAGTGGGGGACAGCTGAGCGGCTACACCTTC.